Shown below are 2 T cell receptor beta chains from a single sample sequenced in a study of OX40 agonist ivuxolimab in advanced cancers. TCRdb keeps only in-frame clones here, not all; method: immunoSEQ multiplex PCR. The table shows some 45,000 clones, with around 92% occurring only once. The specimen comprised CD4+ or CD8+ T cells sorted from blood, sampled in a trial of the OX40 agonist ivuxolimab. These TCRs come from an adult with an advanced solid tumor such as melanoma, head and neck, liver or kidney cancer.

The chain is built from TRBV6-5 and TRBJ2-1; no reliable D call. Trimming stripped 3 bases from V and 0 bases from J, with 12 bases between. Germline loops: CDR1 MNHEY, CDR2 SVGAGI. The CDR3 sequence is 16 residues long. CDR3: CASSYSQFISYNEQFF. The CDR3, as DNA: TGTGCCAGCAGTTATTCACAGTTTATCTCCTACAATGAGCAGTTCTTC.

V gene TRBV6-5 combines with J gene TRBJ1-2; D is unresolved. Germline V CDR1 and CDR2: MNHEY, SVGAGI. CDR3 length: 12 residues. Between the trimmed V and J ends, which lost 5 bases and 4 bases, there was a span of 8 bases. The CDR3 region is CASSQETYGYTF. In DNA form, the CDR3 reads TGTGCCAGCAGTCAAGAGACCTATGGCTACACCTTC.